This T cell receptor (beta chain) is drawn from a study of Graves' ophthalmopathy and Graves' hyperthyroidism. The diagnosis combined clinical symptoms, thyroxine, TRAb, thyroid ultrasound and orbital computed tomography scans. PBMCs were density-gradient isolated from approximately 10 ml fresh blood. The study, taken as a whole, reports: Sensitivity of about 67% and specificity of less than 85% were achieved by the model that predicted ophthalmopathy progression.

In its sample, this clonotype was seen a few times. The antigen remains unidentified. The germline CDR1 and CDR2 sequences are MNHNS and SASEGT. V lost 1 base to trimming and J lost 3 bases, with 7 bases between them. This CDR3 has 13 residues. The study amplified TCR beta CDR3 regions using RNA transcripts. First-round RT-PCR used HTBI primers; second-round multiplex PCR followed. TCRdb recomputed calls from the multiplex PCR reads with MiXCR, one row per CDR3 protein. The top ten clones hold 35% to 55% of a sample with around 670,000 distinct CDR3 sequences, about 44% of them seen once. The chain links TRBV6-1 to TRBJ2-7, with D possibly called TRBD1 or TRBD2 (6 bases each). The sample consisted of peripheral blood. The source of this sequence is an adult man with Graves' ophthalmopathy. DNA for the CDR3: TGTGCCAGCAGTGAAGAGGGGGGCTACGAGCAGTACTTC. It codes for CASSEEGGYEQYF.